The 8 T cell receptor beta chains in this list originate from one sample, sequenced in a study of T-cell reconstitution after alpha-beta-depleted transplantation in children. TCRbeta library construction was performed incorporating unique molecular identifiers. TCRdb called the PCR reads again in MiXCR, with one record for every CDR3 protein. The table lists roughly 500,000 distinct CDR3 sequences, about 10% of them singletons, with roughly 2.1% in the top ten. The sequences come from PBMCs, collected before TCRalphabeta/CD19-depleted stem cell transplant. Source of these receptors: a child aged 2 to 10 with inherited bone marrow failure, due to receive a stem cell transplant.

The sample holds many counts of this clonotype. The chain combines TRBV5-1 with TRBJ2-2; 14 bases fit TRBD2. This CDR3 is 16 amino acids long. Losses at the gene ends were 3 bases for V and 6 bases for J; bases not matched to a gene: 4. Germline V lookup: CDR1 SGHRS, CDR2 YFSETQ. CDR3 DNA: TGCGCCAGCAGCTGGGGGACTAGCGGGAGCTCCGGGGAGCTGTTTTTT. It codes for CASSWGTSGSSGELFF. Full variable domain (remainder filled in from reference TRBV5-1 and TRBJ2-2): KAGVTQTPRYLIKTRGQQVTLSCSPISGHRSVSWYQQTPGQGLQFLFEYFSETQRNKGNFPGRFSGRQFSNSRSEMNVSTLELGDSALYLCASSWGTSGSSGELFFGEGSRLTVL.

This clonotype was recorded at least ten times. The chain uses TRBV12-3 or TRBV12-4 and TRBJ2-2, with 7 bases matching TRBD1. V lost 6 bases to trimming and J lost 9 bases; unmatched junction nucleotides: 7. This CDR3 contains 13 residues. The CDR3 region is CASSLDRPRELFF. The CDR3 DNA is TGTGCCAGCAGCCTGGACAGGCCTAGGGAGCTGTTTTTT.

In its sample, this clonotype was seen many times. The chain carries TRBV4-3 and TRBJ2-1; D gene unclear. CDR1 is LGHNA, CDR2 YSLEER, per germline. This CDR3 has 12 amino acids. Trimming pared 3 bases from V and 6 bases from J, leaving 6 bases between. The CDR3, as DNA: TGCGCCAGCAGCCAGCACAGCAATGAGCAGTTCTTC. Translating it yields CASSQHSNEQFF.

This clonotype was seen more than once but under ten times. The chain uses TRBV20-1 and TRBJ1-5; the D gene is possibly TRBD1 (5 bases). Trimming took 3 bases from V and 7 from J, leaving 10 bases between them. This CDR3 has 12 amino acids. Per germline, CDR1 DFQATT and CDR2 SNEGSKA (reference sequence). The CDR3 sequence is CSASARVQPQHF. The CDR3 coding sequence is TGCAGTGCTAGCGCCAGGGTGCAGCCCCAGCATTTT.

The gene calls are TRBV7-8 and TRBJ2-5, with 13 bases matching TRBD2. Germline CDR1 reads SGHVS; CDR2 reads FQNEAQ. After removal of 4 bases from V and 5 bases from J, the junction contained 13 bases not matched to a gene. This CDR3 has 18 amino acids. The DNA for the CDR3 is TGTGCCAGCAGCTCGCGGACTAGCGGGAGCAAGGGGGCGGAGACCCAGTACTTC. This encodes CASSSRTSGSKGAETQYF. The full variable domain, in which reference TRBV7-8 and TRBJ2-5 provide the parts outside the CDR3, is GAGVSQSPRYKVAKRGQDVALRCDPISGHVSLFWYQQALGQGPEFLTYFQNEAQLDKSGLPSDRFFAERPEGSVSTLKIQRTQQEDSAVYLCASSSRTSGSKGAETQYFGPGTRLLVL.

This clonotype has a count of ten or more. This sequence joins TRBV11-2 and TRBJ2-5; 9 nucleotides line up with TRBD2. Trimming cost V 3 bases and J 4 bases; bases outside gene matches: 6. This CDR3 is built from 15 residues. Germline values: CDR1 SGHAT, CDR2 FQNNGV. The CDR3 DNA sequence: TGTGCCAGCAGCTTCCTAGCGGGACGGATAGAGACCCAGTACTTC. Its translation: CASSFLAGRIETQYF.

The genes are TRBV5-5 and TRBJ2-3, with D perhaps TRBD2 (6 bases). V lost 0 bases and J 0 bases, leaving 11 bases between the germline ends. Germline V gene sequence: CDR1 SGHKS, CDR2 YYEKEE (reference sequence). The CDR3 contains 16 residues. Written as DNA, the CDR3 is TGTGCCAGCAGCTTGGTTGGGACTTACAGCACAGATACGCAGTATTTT. This encodes CASSLVGTYSTDTQYF.

Points on this clonotype: This may be a read error, as it is one base from a much larger clone. This chain joins TRBV5-4 and TRBJ2-4, with 11 bases that match TRBD2. The CDR3 has 15 residues. The germline CDR1 and CDR2 sequences are SGHNT and YYREEE (reference sequence). CDR3 sequence reads: CATSLGSGRAGIQYF. DNA for the CDR3: TGTGCCACCAGCTTGGGTAGCGGGAGGGCCGGCATTCAGTACTTC.